The following is a T cell receptor beta chain sequence with its context. In Cohort 3, a recovered donor had either two negative PCRs, clearance, or symptom resolution. The data are from a study of blood T cell repertoires in COVID-19. On the study more broadly: Donors in the United States, Italy and Spain gave samples during acute or convalescent COVID-19.

In the original processing: Reference gene primer amplification gave estimated nucleated cell counts. Sequencing used immunoSEQ multiplex PCR; TCRdb keeps in-frame clones, though not all of them. The DNA was the basis for D and trimming; V, J and clone size are from that table. In the table there are about 220,000 clones, roughly four fifths of which are singletons. The V and J ends lost 4 bases and 2 bases respectively, with 14 bases between them. The germline V gene has CDR1 SGHTA and CDR2 FQGNSA. There are 15 residues in the CDR3. The origin of this receptor is a woman aged 60-75 years who had recovered from COVID-19. The chain couples TRBV7-2 to TRBJ2-5; D is possibly TRBD2 (5 bases). The sequenced material came from PBMCs or T cells enriched from blood (not recorded which). CDR3 region: CASSSITGFQETQYF. Written as DNA, the CDR3 is TGTGCCAGCAGCTCAATCACGGGGTTTCAAGAGACCCAGTACTTC.